By frequency in the sample, the clone carrying this T cell receptor (beta chain) is large (0.1 to 1%). Antigen unknown. The CDR3 totals 16 residues. Germline values: CDR1 KGHDR, CDR2 SFDVKD. V lost 3 bases to trimming and J lost 0 bases, with 10 bases between them. This sample was included in a study of spatial heterogeneity in lung cancer. Study overall: Bulk RNA-seq from matched material yielded a T cell module score that correlated strongly with TCR transcript counts in tumor regions. The library had UMIs, and each TCR and UMI pair averaged more than ten raw reads. Study conclusions and caveats: Alpha chain coverage of tumor T cells was estimated at approximately 7%, and beta chain coverage at around 14%. The study found that expanded intratumoral alpha and beta TCR counts tracked tumor mutation counts.

TCRdb independently ran MiXCR on the 5' RACE reads; one entry per CDR3 protein. The repertoire has 2,200 or so distinct CDR3 sequences, less than 4% of them found once; the top ten carry around 11%. The sample's time point: sample taken at primary tumor resection. The donor group consisted of under 90 patients who had untreated, early-stage non-small cell lung cancer. This sample comprised lung tumor tissue, obtained at surgery. The TCR comes from a female donor with early-stage non-small cell lung cancer. This chain links TRBV24-1 with TRBJ2-2; no clear D. DNA of the CDR3: TGTGCCACCAGTGATACCGTCAGAACGAACACCGGGGAGCTGTTTTTT. Translating it yields CATSDTVRTNTGELFF.